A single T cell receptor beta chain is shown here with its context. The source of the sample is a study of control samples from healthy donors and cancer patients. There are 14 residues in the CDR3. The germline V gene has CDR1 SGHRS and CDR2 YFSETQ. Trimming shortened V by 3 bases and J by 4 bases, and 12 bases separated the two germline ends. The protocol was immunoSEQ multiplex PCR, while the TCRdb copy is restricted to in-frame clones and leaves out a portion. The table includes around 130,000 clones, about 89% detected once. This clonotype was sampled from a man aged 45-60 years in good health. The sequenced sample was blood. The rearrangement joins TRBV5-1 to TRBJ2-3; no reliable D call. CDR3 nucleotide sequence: TGCGCCAGCAGCTCCCTAGTCGCTGCAGATACGCAGTATTTT. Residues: CASSSLVAADTQYF.